These T cell receptor beta chains were read from a single sample in a study of OX40 agonist ivuxolimab in advanced cancers. Sequencing was performed with immunoSEQ multiplex PCR; in TCRdb, only in-frame clones are kept and a portion is missing. The sample holds about 90,000 clones, under 95% seen once. The source material was CD4+ or CD8+ T cells sorted from blood, sampled in a trial of the OX40 agonist ivuxolimab. The receptors come from an adult with an advanced solid tumor such as melanoma, head and neck, liver or kidney cancer. Each CDR3 is given with its conserved first and last residue. The D gene is left open where the match is weak. Size is omitted from some rows. Given values are once, few, many or a class for expanded clones.

abundance	d_gene	v_gene	j_gene	CDR3nt	CDR3aa
.	TRBD2	TRBV5-6	TRBJ2-4	TGTGCCAGCAGCTCGGGGGGCAGCGGGAGAGTGGCCAAAAACATTCAGTACTTC	CASSSGGSGRVAKNIQYF
.	.	TRBV7-8	TRBJ2-3	TGTGCCAGCAGCTCCGGGACGATTACGCAGTATTTT	CASSSGTITQYF
.	.	TRBV18	TRBJ1-2	TGTGCCAGCTCAACCAACACCGGAGGTCTCTATGGCTACACCTTC	CASSTNTGGLYGYTF
.	.	TRBV30	TRBJ2-1	TGTGCCTGGAGTGAGATAACTAGCGAGCAGTTCTTC	CAWSEITSEQFF
.	TRBD1	TRBV4-2	TRBJ2-7	TGTGCCAGCAGCCAAGGACAGGGGCCCGGTCGAGAGCAGTACTTC	CASSQGQGPGREQYF
.	.	TRBV7-9	TRBJ1-2	TGTGCCAGCAGCTTAGGTGCTCTTTATGGCTACACCTTC	CASSLGALYGYTF
.	TRBD2	TRBV27	TRBJ2-5	TGTGCCAGCAGTTTATTCGGGACTAGCGTTAAAGAGACCCAGTACTTC	CASSLFGTSVKETQYF
few	TRBD1	TRBV7-9	TRBJ1-1	TGTGCCAGCAGCGTCCCGGGACAGGGGGCCCGTTTTTCTGAAGCTTTCTTT	CASSVPGQGARFSEAFF
.	TRBD2	TRBV5-1	TRBJ2-5	TGCGCCAGCAGCTTGGGCGGAGGGAGGGAAGAGACCCAGTACTTC	CASSLGGGREETQYF
once	.	TRBV11-3	TRBJ2-1	TGTGCCAGCAGTCTAAGCAGGGGGGCGTACAATGAGCAGTTCTTC	CASSLSRGAYNEQFF
.	.	TRBV9	TRBJ2-5	TGTGCCAGCAGCGTAGTAGGGGCGGTAGAAGAGACCCAGTACTTC	CASSVVGAVEETQYF
.	TRBD1	TRBV27	TRBJ1-4	TGTGCCAGCAGTTTACTCGGACAGGGGGCGCGAGAGAATGAAAAACTGTTTTTT	CASSLLGQGARENEKLFF
.	.	TRBV1	TRBJ2-7	TGCACCAGCAGCCAAGATCCCGGGACAGCCTACGAGCAGTACTTC	CTSSQDPGTAYEQYF
.	.	TRBV30	TRBJ1-1	TGTGCCTGGAGTTCGGGGGGGACTATGAACACTGAAGCTTTCTTT	CAWSSGGTMNTEAFF
.	.	TRBV7-2	TRBJ1-3	TGTGCCAGCAGCTTAGTGGGGTTCACTCCAGCTAGTCGGGGAAACACCATATATTTT	CASSLVGFTPASRGNTIYF
.	TRBD2	TRBV7-8	TRBJ2-5	TGTGCCAGCAGCTTAAGAACTAGCGGGAGAGGAGAGACCCAGTACTTC	CASSLRTSGRGETQYF
.	.	TRBV5-4	TRBJ2-3	TGTGCCAGCAGCAGGTGGGACCGCACAGATACGCAGTATTTT	CASSRWDRTDTQYF
.	.	TRBV4-3	TRBJ2-7	TGCGCCAGCAGCCAAGATAGGGGGGGCTCCCCCTACGAGCAGTACTTC	CASSQDRGGSPYEQYF
.	TRBD2	TRBV10-3	TRBJ2-5	TGTGCCATCAGTGTTGGGGGGGGAGAGACCCAGTACTTC	CAISVGGGETQYF
.	TRBD2	TRBV7-2	TRBJ2-2	TGTGCCAGCAGCATTCCTAGCGGGAAGTACACCGGGGAGCTGTTTTTT	CASSIPSGKYTGELFF
.	.	TRBV7-2	TRBJ2-7	TGTGCCAGCAGCTTAAGGTTTGGGGGCGGACTCACCTACGAGCAGTACTTC	CASSLRFGGGLTYEQYF
.	.	TRBV23-1	TRBJ2-2	TGCGCCAGCACCGGGGAAGGTAGCGGGGAGCTGTTTTTT	CASTGEGSGELFF
.	TRBD2	TRBV19	TRBJ2-1	TGTGCCAGTAGGACTAGCGGGAAGTGGGGCGACAATGAGCAGTTCTTC	CASRTSGKWGDNEQFF
once	.	TRBV28	TRBJ2-7	TGTGCCAGCACTCCGGGCGGGGCGAGCTCCTACGAGCAGTACTTC	CASTPGGASSYEQYF
.	TRBD1	TRBV5-8	TRBJ2-3	TGTGCCAGCAGCCCCGGGACAGGGGCTAACTCAGATACGCAGTATTTT	CASSPGTGANSDTQYF
.	.	TRBV19	TRBJ1-5	TGTGCCAGTAGTGGAGACGGGGGGGCTCGTCAGCCCCAGCATTTT	CASSGDGGARQPQHF
.	.	TRBV5-1	TRBJ2-1	TGCGCCAGCAGCTTGGACAGGGTAGGGAATGAGCAGTTCTTC	CASSLDRVGNEQFF
.	TRBD1	TRBV9	TRBJ1-4	TGTGCCAGCAGCCCGACAGGGGCTAATGAAAAACTGTTTTTT	CASSPTGANEKLFF
.	.	TRBV27	TRBJ2-3	TGTGCCAGCAGTTTCCTTGCCAGGGCAGGGAGGGATACGCAGTATTTT	CASSFLARAGRDTQYF
few	TRBD1	TRBV7-6	TRBJ2-7	TGTGCCAGCAGCTTAAGGACAGGGCCAGAAGAGCAGTACTTC	CASSLRTGPEEQYF
.	.	TRBV2	TRBJ1-2	TGTGCCAGCGTATACCCAGGACAAAAGGAAAGTGGCTACACCTTC	CASVYPGQKESGYTF
.	TRBD2	TRBV7-9	TRBJ2-7	TGTGCCAGCAGCCAACGGACTAGCGGCCCCCCCTACGAGCAGTACTTC	CASSQRTSGPPYEQYF
.	TRBD1	TRBV6-1	TRBJ2-4	TGTGCCACCCAACGACAGGGCCCGCAAAACATTCAGTACTTC	CATQRQGPQNIQYF
.	TRBD1	TRBV5-1	TRBJ1-4	TGCGCCAGCAGCCCGGGACAGGACACTGAAAAACTGTTTTTT	CASSPGQDTEKLFF
.	.	TRBV11-1	TRBJ1-3	TGTGCCAGCAGGTTAGACGGTTCTGGAAACACCATATATTTT	CASRLDGSGNTIYF
.	TRBD1	TRBV6-6	TRBJ1-5	TGTGCCAGCAGTACCACAGGGGTTAGCAATCAGCCCCAGCATTTT	CASSTTGVSNQPQHF
once	TRBD2	TRBV15	TRBJ2-1	TGTGCCACCAGCAGAGATATAACTAGCGGGAGGAGGGGGCAGTTCTTC	CATSRDITSGRRGQFF
.	TRBD2	TRBV5-4	TRBJ2-2	TGTGCCAGCAGCTTAGCGGGAGTGGACGGGGAGCTGTTTTTT	CASSLAGVDGELFF
.	TRBD1	TRBV2	TRBJ2-3	TGTGCCAGCAGTTCGGACAGGGGCACAGATACGCAGTATTTT	CASSSDRGTDTQYF
.	.	TRBV5-4	TRBJ2-7	TGTGCCAGCAGCTTTCAGAATTCCTACGAGCAGTACTTC	CASSFQNSYEQYF
.	.	TRBV6-5	TRBJ1-2	TGTGCCAGCAGTTATCACAGGGATGAGGATGGCTACACCTTC	CASSYHRDEDGYTF
.	.	TRBV30	TRBJ2-1	TGTGCCTGGGAGGGGGGTAGCAAGGTCCTCTCCTACAATGAGCAGTTCTTC	CAWEGGSKVLSYNEQFF
.	TRBD1	TRBV7-9	TRBJ2-7	TGTGCCAGCAGCTTAGCCTCCGGGACAGGGGGAAGTGAGCAGTACTTC	CASSLASGTGGSEQYF
.	.	TRBV5-4	TRBJ2-5	TGTGCCAGCAGCCCTTCGGGGGGCAGGGCCGAGACCCAGTACTTC	CASSPSGGRAETQYF
.	.	TRBV28	TRBJ1-2	TGTGCCAGCAGTTTCGCAGCCGCCCGGGATGGCTACACCTTC	CASSFAAARDGYTF
.	TRBD2	TRBV6-5	TRBJ2-5	TGTGCCAGCAAGACTAGCGGATACCAAGAGACCCAGTACTTC	CASKTSGYQETQYF